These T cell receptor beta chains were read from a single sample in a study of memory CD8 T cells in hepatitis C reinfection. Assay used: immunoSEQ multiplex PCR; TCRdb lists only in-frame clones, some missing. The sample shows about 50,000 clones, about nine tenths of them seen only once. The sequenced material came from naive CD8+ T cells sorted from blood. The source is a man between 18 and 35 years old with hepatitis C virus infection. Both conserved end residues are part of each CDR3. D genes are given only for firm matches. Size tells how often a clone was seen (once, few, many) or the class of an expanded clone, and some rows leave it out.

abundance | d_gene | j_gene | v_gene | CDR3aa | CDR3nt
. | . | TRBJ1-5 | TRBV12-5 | CASVPKGKRNYGGSERQPQHF | TGTGCTAGTGTCCCCAAGGGGAAACGGAATTACGGGGGGAGTGAGCGTCAGCCCCAGCATTTT
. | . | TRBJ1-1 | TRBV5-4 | CASSGRGTEAFF | TGTGCCAGCAGCGGTAGGGGCACTGAAGCTTTCTTT
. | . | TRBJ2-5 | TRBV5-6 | CASSWGGQAETQYF | TGTGCCAGCAGCTGGGGGGGACAAGCGGAGACCCAGTACTTC
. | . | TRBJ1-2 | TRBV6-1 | CASSEEGGGGDGYTF | TGTGCCAGCAGTGAAGAGGGAGGGGGGGGCGATGGCTACACCTTC
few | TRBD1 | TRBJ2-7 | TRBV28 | CASRKTGGNEQYF | TGTGCCAGCAGGAAAACAGGGGGAAACGAGCAGTACTTC
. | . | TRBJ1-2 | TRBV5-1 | CASSLEGGEAYGYTF | TGCGCCAGCAGCTTGGAAGGGGGGGAAGCCTATGGCTACACCTTC
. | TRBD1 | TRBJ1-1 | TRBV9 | CASSHGQGMNTEAFF | TGTGCCAGCAGCCACGGACAGGGAATGAACACTGAAGCTTTCTTT
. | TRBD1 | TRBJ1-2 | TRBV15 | CATSGRQGAHYGYTF | TGTGCCACCAGCGGTAGACAGGGGGCTCACTATGGCTACACCTTC
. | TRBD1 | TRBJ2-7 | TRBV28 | CASSLPTGVSSYEQYF | TGTGCCAGCAGTTTACCGACAGGGGTTAGCTCCTACGAGCAGTACTTC
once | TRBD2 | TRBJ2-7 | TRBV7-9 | CASSPGGRHEQYF | TGTGCCAGCAGCCCCGGGGGGAGACACGAGCAGTACTTC